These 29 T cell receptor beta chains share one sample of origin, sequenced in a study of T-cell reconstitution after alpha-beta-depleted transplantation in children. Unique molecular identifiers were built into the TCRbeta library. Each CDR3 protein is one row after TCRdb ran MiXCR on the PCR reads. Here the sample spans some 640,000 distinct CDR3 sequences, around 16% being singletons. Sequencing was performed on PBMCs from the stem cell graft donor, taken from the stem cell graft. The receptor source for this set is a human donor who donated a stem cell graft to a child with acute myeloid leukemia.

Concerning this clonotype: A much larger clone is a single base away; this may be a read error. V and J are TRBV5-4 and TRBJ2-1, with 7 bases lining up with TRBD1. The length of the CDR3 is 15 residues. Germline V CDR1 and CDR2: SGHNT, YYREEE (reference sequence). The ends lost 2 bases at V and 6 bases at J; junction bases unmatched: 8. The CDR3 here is CASSFGDRAINEQFF. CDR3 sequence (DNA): TGTGCCAGCAGCTTCGGAGACAGGGCTATCAATGAGCAGTTCTTC.

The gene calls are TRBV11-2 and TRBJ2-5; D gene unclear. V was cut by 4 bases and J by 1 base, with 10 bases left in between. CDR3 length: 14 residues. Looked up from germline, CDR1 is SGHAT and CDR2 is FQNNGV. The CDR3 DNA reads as TGTGCCAGCAGCTCGTCATATGGCCAAGAGACCCAGTACTTC. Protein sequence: CASSSSYGQETQYF. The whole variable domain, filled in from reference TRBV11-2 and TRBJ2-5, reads EAGVAQSPRYKIIEKRQSVAFWCNPISGHATLYWYQQILGQGPKLLIQFQNNGVVDDSQLPKDRFSAERLKGVDSTLKIQPAKLEDSAVYLCASSSSYGQETQYFGPGTRLLVL.

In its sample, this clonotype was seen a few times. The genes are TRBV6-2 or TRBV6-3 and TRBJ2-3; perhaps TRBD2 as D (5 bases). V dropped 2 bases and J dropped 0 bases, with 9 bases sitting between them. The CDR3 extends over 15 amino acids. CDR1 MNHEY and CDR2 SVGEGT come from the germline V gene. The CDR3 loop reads CASSYGGLSTDTQYF. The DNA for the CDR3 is TGTGCCAGCAGTTACGGTGGACTCAGCACAGATACGCAGTATTTT.

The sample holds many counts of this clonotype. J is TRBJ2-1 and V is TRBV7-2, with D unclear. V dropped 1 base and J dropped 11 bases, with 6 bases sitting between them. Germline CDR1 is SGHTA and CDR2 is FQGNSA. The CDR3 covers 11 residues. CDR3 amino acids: CASSLVQQQFF. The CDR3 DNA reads TGTGCCAGCAGCTTAGTCCAGCAGCAGTTCTTC.

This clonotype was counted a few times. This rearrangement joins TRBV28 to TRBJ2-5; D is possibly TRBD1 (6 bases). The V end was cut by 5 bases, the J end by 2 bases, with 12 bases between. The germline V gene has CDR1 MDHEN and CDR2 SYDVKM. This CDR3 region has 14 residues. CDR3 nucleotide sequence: TGTGCCAGCAGTCCCCGAGGACAGCAAGAGACCCAGTACTTC. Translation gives CASSPRGQQETQYF.

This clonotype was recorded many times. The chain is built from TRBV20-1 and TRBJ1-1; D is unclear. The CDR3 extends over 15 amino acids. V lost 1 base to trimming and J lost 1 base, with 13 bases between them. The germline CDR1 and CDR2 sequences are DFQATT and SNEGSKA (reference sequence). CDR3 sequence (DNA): TGCAGTGCTAGAGTAACTTTTCGAGGGAACACTGAAGCTTTCTTT. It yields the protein CSARVTFRGNTEAFF.

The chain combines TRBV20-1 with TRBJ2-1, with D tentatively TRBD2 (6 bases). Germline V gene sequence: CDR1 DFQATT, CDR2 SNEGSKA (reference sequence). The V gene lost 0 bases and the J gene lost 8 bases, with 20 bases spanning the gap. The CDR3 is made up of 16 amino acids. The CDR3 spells CSARDLGREVVDEQFF. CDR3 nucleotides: TGCAGTGCTAGAGATCTAGGCAGGGAGGTTGTGGATGAGCAGTTCTTC.

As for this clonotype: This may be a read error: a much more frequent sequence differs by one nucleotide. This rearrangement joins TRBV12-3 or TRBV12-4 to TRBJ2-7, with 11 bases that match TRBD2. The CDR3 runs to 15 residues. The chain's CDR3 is CAGSPIAGGSYEQYF. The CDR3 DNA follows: TGTGCCGGCAGTCCAATAGCGGGGGGGTCCTACGAGCAGTACTTC.

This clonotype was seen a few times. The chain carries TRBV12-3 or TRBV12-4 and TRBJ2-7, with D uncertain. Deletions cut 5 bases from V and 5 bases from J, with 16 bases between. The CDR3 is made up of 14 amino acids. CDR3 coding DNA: TGTGCCAGCAGTCCACGGATCTCCCGGAACGAGCAGTACTTC. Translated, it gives CASSPRISRNEQYF.

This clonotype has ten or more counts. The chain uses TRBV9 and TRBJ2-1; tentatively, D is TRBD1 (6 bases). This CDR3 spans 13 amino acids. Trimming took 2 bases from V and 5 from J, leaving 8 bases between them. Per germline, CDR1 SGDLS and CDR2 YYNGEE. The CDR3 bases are TGTGCCAGCAGCGTGGGGGCAGACAATGAGCAGTTCTTC. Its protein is CASSVGADNEQFF.

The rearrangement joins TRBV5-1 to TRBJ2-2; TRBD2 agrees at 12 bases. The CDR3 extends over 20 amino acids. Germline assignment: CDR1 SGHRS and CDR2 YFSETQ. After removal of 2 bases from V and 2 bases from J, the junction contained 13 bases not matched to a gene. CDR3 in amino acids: CASSFLSSTSGGPNTGELFF. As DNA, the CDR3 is TGCGCCAGCAGCTTCTTATCGTCGACTAGCGGGGGCCCCAACACCGGGGAGCTGTTTTTT.

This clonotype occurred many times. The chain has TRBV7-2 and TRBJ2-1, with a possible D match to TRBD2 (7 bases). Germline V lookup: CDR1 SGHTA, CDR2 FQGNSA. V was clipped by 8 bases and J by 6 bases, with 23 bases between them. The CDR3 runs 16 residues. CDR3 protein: CASVKGGGPRPNEQFF. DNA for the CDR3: TGTGCCAGCGTAAAGGGAGGGGGGCCTAGACCCAATGAGCAGTTCTTC.

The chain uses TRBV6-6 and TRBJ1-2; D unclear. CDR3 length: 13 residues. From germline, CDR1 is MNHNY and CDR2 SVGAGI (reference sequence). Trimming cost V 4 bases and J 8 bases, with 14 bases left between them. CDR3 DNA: TGTGCCAGCAGTTCCTTTAGGGCGGAAGGCTACACCTTC. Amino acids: CASSSFRAEGYTF.

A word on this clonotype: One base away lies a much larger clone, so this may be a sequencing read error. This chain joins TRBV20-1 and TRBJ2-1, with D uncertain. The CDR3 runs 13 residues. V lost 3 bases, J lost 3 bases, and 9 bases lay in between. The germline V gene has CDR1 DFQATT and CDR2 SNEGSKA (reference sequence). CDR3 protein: CSARVPVYNEQFF. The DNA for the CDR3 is TGCAGTGCTAGGGTTCCGGTCTACAATGAGCAGTTCTTC.

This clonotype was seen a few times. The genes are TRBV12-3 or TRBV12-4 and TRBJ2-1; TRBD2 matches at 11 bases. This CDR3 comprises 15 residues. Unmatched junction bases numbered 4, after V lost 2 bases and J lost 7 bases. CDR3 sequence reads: CASSLRLAGTNEQFF. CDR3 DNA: TGTGCCAGCAGTTTAAGACTAGCGGGGACAAATGAGCAGTTCTTC.

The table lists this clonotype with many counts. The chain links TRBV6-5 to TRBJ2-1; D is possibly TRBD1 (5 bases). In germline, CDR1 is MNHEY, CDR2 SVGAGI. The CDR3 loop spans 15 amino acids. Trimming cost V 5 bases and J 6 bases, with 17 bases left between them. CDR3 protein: CASSRTRVNPNEQFF. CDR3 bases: TGTGCCAGCAGTCGGACAAGAGTAAACCCCAATGAGCAGTTCTTC.

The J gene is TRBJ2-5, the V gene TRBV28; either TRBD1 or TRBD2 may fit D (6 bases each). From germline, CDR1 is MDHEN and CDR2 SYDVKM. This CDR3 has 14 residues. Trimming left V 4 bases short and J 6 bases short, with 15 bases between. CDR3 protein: CASSSPDSGQTQYF. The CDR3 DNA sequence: TGTGCCAGCAGTTCCCCGGACAGCGGGCAGACCCAGTACTTC.

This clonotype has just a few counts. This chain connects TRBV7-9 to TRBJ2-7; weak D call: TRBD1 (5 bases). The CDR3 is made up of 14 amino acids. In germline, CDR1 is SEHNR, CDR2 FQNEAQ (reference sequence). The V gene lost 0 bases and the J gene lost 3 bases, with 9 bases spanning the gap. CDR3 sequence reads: CASSLAEDSYEQYV. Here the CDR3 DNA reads TGTGCCAGCAGCTTAGCGGAAGACAGCTACGAGCAGTACGTC.

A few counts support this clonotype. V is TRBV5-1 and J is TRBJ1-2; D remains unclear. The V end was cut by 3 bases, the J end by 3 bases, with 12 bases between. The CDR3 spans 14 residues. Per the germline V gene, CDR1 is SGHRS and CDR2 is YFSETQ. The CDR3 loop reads CASSSSSPDYGYTF. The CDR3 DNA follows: TGCGCCAGCAGCTCCTCGAGCCCAGACTATGGCTACACCTTC.

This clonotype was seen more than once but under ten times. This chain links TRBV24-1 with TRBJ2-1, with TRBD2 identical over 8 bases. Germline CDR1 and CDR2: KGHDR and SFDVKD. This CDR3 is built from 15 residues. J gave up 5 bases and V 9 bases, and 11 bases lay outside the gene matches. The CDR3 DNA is TGTGCCACCGCCAGACCGGGACTAGGTAACAATGAGCAGTTCTTC. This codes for CATARPGLGNNEQFF.

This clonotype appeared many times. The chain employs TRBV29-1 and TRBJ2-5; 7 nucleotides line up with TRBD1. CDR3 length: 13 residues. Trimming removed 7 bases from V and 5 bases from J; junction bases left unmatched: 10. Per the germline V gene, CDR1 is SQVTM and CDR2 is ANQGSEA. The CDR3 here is CSAIQGLGETQYF. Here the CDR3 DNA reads TGCAGCGCTATACAGGGGTTGGGGGAGACCCAGTACTTC.

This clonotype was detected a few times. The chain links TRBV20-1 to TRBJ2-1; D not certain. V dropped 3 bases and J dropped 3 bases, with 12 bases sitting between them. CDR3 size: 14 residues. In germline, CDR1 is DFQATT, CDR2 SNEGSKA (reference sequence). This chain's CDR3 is CSASLSGLYNEQFF. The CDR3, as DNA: TGCAGTGCTAGTCTATCGGGCCTCTACAATGAGCAGTTCTTC.

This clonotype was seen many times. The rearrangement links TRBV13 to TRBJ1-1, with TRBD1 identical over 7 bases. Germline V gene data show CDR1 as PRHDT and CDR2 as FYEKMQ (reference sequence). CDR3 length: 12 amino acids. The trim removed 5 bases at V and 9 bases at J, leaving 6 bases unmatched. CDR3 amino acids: CASSPDRDKAFF. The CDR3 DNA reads TGTGCCAGCAGCCCAGACAGGGACAAAGCTTTCTTT.

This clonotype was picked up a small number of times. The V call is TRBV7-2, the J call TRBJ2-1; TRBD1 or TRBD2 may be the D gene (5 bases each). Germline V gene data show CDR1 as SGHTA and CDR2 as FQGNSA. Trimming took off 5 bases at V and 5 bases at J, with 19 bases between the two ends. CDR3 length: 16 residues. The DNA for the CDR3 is TGTGCCAGCAGCGGCCAGAATTCGGGGCCGAACAATGAGCAGTTCTTC. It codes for CASSGQNSGPNNEQFF.

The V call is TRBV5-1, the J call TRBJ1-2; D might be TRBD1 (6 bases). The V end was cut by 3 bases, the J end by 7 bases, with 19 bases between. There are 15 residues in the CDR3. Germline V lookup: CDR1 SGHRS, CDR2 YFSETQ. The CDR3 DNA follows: TGCGCCAGCAGCTGGGCTGGAGGGGGAGATGGTGGCTACACCTTC. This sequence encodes CASSWAGGGDGGYTF.

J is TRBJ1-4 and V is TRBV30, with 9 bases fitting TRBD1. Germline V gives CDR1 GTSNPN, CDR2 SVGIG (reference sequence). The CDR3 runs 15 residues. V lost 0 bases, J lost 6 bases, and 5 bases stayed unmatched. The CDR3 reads CAWSVLGQGDEKLFF. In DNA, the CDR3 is TGTGCCTGGAGTGTACTGGGACAGGGAGATGAAAAACTGTTTTTT.

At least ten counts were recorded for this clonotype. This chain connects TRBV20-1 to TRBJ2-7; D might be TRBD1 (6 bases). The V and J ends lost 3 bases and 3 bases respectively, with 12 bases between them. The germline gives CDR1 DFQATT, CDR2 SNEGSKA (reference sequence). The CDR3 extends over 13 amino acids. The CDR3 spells CSARPRQDYEQYF. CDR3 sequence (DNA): TGCAGTGCTAGGCCTCGACAGGACTACGAGCAGTACTTC.

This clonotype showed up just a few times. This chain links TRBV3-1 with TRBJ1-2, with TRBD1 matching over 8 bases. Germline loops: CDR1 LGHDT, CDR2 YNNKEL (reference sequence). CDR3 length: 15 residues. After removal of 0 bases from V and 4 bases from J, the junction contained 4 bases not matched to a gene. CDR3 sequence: CASSQDGTGVYGYTF. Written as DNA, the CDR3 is TGTGCCAGCAGCCAAGACGGGACAGGAGTCTATGGCTACACCTTC.

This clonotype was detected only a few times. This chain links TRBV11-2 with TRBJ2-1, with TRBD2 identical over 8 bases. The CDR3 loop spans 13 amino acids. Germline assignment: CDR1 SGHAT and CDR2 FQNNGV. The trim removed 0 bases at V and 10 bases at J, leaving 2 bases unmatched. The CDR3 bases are TGTGCCAGCAGCTTAGACAGGACTAGCGAGCAGTTCTTC. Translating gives CASSLDRTSEQFF.